The clone carrying this TCR beta chain was picked up a small number of times. Its antigen is not identified. Trimming cost V 6 bases and J 0 bases; bases outside gene matches: 5. The CDR3 has 14 residues. Germline V CDR1 and CDR2: MNHNY, SVGAGI (reference sequence). Next came a second PCR, run for roughly 6 to 11 cycles, which used a sample-barcoded 5' primer along with a J-beta primer mix. In TCRdb, the 5' RACE reads were re-called with MiXCR into one record per CDR3 protein. The sample carries approximately 490,000 distinct CDR3 sequences, approximately 25% recorded once. This record comes from a study of blood T cells in healthy people across ages. Overall study results and limits: While age rose, TCR beta diversity per million T cells dropped in a roughly linear way. With donor CMV status unknown, expanded clonotype changes were possibly confounded.

This same sample was also part of a study on T cells of mothers and their children. That study adds: A few healthy Caucasian mothers gave samples, and so did their six children.

J is TRBJ2-7 and V is TRBV6-6; 7 bases align to TRBD1. The receptor comes from a boy aged 10-17 years in good health. Source material: blood. CDR3: CASRRGGPSYEQYF. The CDR3 region has the DNA TGTGCCAGCAGGCGAGGGGGCCCCTCCTACGAGCAGTACTTC.